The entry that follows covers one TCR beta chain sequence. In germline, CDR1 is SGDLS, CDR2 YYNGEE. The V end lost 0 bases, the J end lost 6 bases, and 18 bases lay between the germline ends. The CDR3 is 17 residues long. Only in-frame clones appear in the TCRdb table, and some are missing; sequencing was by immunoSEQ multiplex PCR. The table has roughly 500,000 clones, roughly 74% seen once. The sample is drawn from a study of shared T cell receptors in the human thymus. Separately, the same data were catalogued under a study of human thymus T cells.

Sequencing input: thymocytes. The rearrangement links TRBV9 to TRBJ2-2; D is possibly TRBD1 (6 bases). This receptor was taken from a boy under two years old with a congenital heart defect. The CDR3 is CASSVASPRGWAGELFF. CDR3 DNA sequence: TGTGCCAGCAGCGTAGCGAGTCCCAGGGGTTGGGCCGGGGAGCTGTTTTTT.